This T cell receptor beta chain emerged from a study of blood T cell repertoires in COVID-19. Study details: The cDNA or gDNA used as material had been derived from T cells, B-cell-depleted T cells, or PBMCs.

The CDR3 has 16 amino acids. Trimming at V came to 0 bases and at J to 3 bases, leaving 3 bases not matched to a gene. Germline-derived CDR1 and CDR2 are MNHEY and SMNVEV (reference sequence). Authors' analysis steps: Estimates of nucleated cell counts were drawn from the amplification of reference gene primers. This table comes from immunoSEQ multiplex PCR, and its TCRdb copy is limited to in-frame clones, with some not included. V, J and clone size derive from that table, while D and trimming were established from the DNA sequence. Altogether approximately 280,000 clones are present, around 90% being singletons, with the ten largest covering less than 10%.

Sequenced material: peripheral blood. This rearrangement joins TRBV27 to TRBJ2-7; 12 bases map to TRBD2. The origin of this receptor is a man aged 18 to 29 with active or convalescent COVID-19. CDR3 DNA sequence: TGTGCCAGCAGTTTATCGGGGACTAGCGGGTACTACGAGCAGTACTTC. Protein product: CASSLSGTSGYYEQYF.